This passage covers 8 T cell receptor beta chains from one sample sequenced in a study of blood T cell repertoires in COVID-19. Method: immunoSEQ multiplex PCR; TCRdb's copy keeps in-frame clones and lacks some. The sample holds approximately 210,000 clones, approximately 78% seen once. Sequenced: peripheral blood. These TCRs come from a woman aged 40 to 55 with acute or convalescent COVID-19.

This chain links TRBV5-4 with TRBJ2-1; 7 bases line up with TRBD2. This CDR3 spans 14 amino acids. After removal of 4 bases from V and 4 bases from J, the junction contained 5 bases not matched to a gene. CDR1 is SGHNT, CDR2 YYREEE, per germline (reference sequence). In DNA form, the CDR3 reads TGTGCCAGCAGCGTAAGCGGGACTTACAATGAGCAGTTCTTC. This codes for CASSVSGTYNEQFF.

In its sample, this clone was seen a few times. The chain recombines TRBV7-6 with TRBJ1-1, with a tentative D call TRBD1 (5 bases). Trimming removed 1 base at V and 4 bases at J, with 13 bases between. The CDR3 length is 15 residues. The V gene's germline CDR1 is SGHVS and CDR2 FNYEAQ. The CDR3 spells CASSLGQGDATEAFF. The CDR3 nucleotides read TGTGCCAGCAGCTTAGGGCAGGGTGATGCCACTGAAGCTTTCTTT.

The genes are TRBV19 and TRBJ2-3, with 9 bases aligning to TRBD1. Germline values: CDR1 LNHDA, CDR2 SQIVND (reference sequence). The CDR3 has 16 amino acids. V lost 4 bases and J lost 3; bases outside the gene matches: 8. The DNA for the CDR3 is TGTGCCAGTAGTACGCGGACAGGGGTGAGGACAGATACGCAGTATTTT. This translates into CASSTRTGVRTDTQYF.

This rearrangement joins TRBV19 to TRBJ1-2; 10 bases are a match to TRBD1. CDR1 is LNHDA and CDR2 is SQIVND in the germline V gene (reference sequence). The CDR3 loop spans 12 amino acids. The DNA for the CDR3 is TGTGCGGTGGACAGGGGGGTCGGTGGCTACACCTTC. This translates into CAVDRGVGGYTF.

V gene TRBV10-2 combines with J gene TRBJ2-1; 9 positions match TRBD2. The CDR3 is 14 amino acids. The J segment lost 8 bases and the V segment lost 4 bases, leaving 6 bases of the junction unmatched. CDR1 and CDR2 from the germline V gene are WSHSY and SAAADI. The CDR3 DNA follows: TGCGCCAGCAGTGTAGCGGGAGCGGGAGATGAGCAGTTCTTC. Translated, it gives CASSVAGAGDEQFF.

The sample holds a few counts of this clone. The J gene is TRBJ1-1, the V gene TRBV15, with D perhaps TRBD1 (5 bases). This CDR3 is built from 15 residues. CDR1 is LNHNV and CDR2 is YYDKDF in the germline V gene (reference sequence). The germline V and J ends were trimmed by 4 bases and 6 bases, with 18 bases remaining between them. CDR3 sequence reads: CATSILQEYTAEAFF. Here the CDR3 DNA reads TGTGCCACCAGCATCTTACAGGAATATACCGCTGAAGCTTTCTTT.

The chain has TRBV27 and TRBJ1-1; D possibly corresponds to TRBD1 (6 bases). The CDR3 contains 14 residues. V shed 7 bases and J shed 7 bases, with 19 bases lying between them. Germline CDR1 and CDR2: MNHEY and SMNVEV (reference sequence). The CDR3 DNA reads TGTGCCAGCATAAATCTTGACAGGACAGATGAAGCTTTCTTT. This gives the protein CASINLDRTDEAFF.

This chain links TRBV7-6 with TRBJ2-1; 7 positions agree with TRBD2. The CDR3 totals 15 residues. Trimming took 5 bases from V and 3 from J; bases not matched to a gene: 7. CDR1 SGHVS and CDR2 FNYEAQ come from the germline V gene. For the CDR3, the DNA is TGTGCCAGCAGCCGGGGACTACCAAACTACAATGAGCAGTTCTTC. Translating gives CASSRGLPNYNEQFF.